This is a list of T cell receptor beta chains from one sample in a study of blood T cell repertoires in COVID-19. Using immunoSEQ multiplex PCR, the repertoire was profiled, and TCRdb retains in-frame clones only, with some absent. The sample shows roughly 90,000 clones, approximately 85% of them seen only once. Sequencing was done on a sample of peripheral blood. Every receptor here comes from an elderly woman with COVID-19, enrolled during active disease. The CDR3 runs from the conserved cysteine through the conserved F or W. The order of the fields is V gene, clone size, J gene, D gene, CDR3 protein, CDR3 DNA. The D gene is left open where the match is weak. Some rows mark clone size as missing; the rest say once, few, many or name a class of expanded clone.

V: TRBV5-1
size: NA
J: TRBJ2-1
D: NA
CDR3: CASSDGLGSYNEQFF
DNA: TGCGCCAGCAGCGACGGACTGGGCTCCTACAATGAGCAGTTCTTC

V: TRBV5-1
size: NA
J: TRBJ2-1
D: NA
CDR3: CASSLAQGYNEQFF
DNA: TGCGCCAGCAGCTTGGCCCAGGGCTACAATGAGCAGTTCTTC

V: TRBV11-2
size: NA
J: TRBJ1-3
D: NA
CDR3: CASRGLGGSSGNTIYF
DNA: TGTGCCAGCAGGGGTCTGGGGGGGAGCTCTGGAAACACCATATATTTT

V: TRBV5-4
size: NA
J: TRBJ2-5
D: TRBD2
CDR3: CASSRTSGGAETQYF
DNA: TGTGCCAGCAGCCGGACTAGCGGGGGGGCCGAGACCCAGTACTTC

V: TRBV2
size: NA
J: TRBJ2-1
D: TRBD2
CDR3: CASGLVEQFF
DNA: TGTGCCAGCGGACTAGTCGAGCAGTTCTTC

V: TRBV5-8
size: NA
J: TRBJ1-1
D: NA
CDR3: CASSLRGVREAFF
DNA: TGTGCCAGCAGCTTGCGGGGGGTTCGCGAAGCTTTCTTT

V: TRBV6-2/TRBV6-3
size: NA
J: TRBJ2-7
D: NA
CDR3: CASSKTGPTYEQYF
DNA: TGTGCCAGCAGTAAAACAGGGCCAACCTACGAGCAGTACTTC

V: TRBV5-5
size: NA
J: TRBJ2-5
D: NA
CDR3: CASSSPSALGETQYF
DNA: TGTGCCAGCAGCTCTCCTAGCGCCCTGGGGGAGACCCAGTACTTC

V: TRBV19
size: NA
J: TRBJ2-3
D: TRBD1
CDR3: CASSIGRDRGHTQYF
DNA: TGTGCCAGTAGTATAGGTCGGGACAGGGGGCATACGCAGTATTTT

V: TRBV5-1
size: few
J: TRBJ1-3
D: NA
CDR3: CASSSQGSPASPTIYF
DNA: TGCGCCAGCAGCTCTCAGGGGTCCCCCGCGAGCCCCACCATATATTTT

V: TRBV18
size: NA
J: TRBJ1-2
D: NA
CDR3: CASSIQRGFGYGYTF
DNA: TGTGCCAGCTCAATCCAAAGGGGCTTTGGCTATGGCTACACCTTC

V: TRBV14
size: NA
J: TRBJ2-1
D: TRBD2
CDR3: CASRPGLAAKSSYNEQFF
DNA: TGTGCCAGCAGACCAGGACTAGCGGCGAAGTCTTCCTACAATGAGCAGTTCTTC

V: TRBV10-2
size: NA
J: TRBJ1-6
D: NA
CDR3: CATTGLSSYNSPLHF
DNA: TGCGCCACCACAGGGCTGAGCTCCTATAATTCACCCCTCCACTTT